These 4 T cell receptor beta chains share one sample of origin, sequenced in a study of CD8+CD57+ T cells in acquired aplastic anemia. TCR beta VDJ and CDR3 profiles were obtained from a genomic DNA template. TCRdb reanalysed the reads using MiXCR and keeps one entry per CDR3 protein. The sample contains some 150,000 distinct CDR3 sequences, roughly 54% of which appear only once. The sequenced patients had an expansion of CD8+CD57+ cells seen by flow cytometry. The sample taken for sequencing was sorted CD4+, CD8+, or CD8+CD57+ T cells (not recorded which) from PBMCs. The origin of the receptors is a human donor with aplastic anemia.

The J gene is TRBJ1-2, the V gene TRBV25-1; D might be TRBD1 (6 bases). From germline, CDR1 is MGHDK and CDR2 SYGVNS. Trimming removed 8 bases at V and 2 bases at J, with 15 bases between. This CDR3 comprises 14 residues. CDR3 residues: CASSRGGLNYGYTF. The CDR3 bases are TGTGCCAGCTCTAGAGGGGGGCTCAACTATGGCTACACCTTC.

The rearrangement joins TRBV7-8 to TRBJ2-7; maybe TRBD1 (5 bases). This CDR3 comprises 13 residues. The germline V gene encodes CDR1 SGHVS and CDR2 FQNEAQ. Between the trimmed V and J ends, which lost 2 bases and 6 bases, there was a span of 11 bases. CDR3 sequence reads: CASSLILGAEQYF. In DNA form, the CDR3 reads TGTGCCAGCAGCTTAATCTTAGGGGCCGAGCAGTACTTC. Full variable domain (remainder filled in from reference TRBV7-8 and TRBJ2-7): GAGVSQSPRYKVAKRGQDVALRCDPISGHVSLFWYQQALGQGPEFLTYFQNEAQLDKSGLPSDRFFAERPEGSVSTLKIQRTQQEDSAVYLCASSLILGAEQYFGPGTRLTVT.

CDR3 protein: CAIRKTGDYNEQFF. DNA of the CDR3: TGTGCCATCAGGAAGACAGGGGACTACAATGAGCAGTTCTTC. The chain links TRBV10-3 to TRBJ2-1, with 8 bases that match TRBD1. The CDR3 consists of 14 residues. Germline CDR1 ENHRY, CDR2 SYGVKD. The V segment lost 6 bases and the J segment 3 bases; nucleotides outside the gene matches: 4.

This chain connects TRBV27 to TRBJ2-3; 7 nucleotides align to TRBD1. Looked up from germline, CDR1 is MNHEY and CDR2 is SMNVEV (reference sequence). Trimming cost V 7 bases and J 2 bases; bases outside gene matches: 9. This CDR3 comprises 15 residues. As DNA, the CDR3 is TGTGCCAGCACCCAGTGGACAGGAGCCACAGATACGCAGTATTTT. It specifies CASTQWTGATDTQYF.